This TCR beta chain derives from a study of blood T cell repertoires in COVID-19. Overall study context: Acute and convalescent COVID-19 specimens originated in the United States, Italy and Spain. Sources were T cells, B-cell-depleted T cells, or PBMCs; the material itself was cDNA or gDNA.

Germline assignment: CDR1 SGHDT and CDR2 YYEEEE. There are 18 residues in the CDR3. J gave up 1 base and V 0 bases, and 7 bases lay outside the gene matches. Per the original methods: Nucleated cell counts were estimated from reference gene primer amplification. Sequenced by immunoSEQ multiplex PCR; TCRdb stores in-frame clones only, minus some. That table gives V, J and clone size, and the DNA gave D and trimming. The table shows 300,000 to 400,000 clones, with about nine tenths occurring only once. Those enrolled in Seattle joined during active infection and were followed longitudinally afterward. The source material was peripheral blood. The receptor's source is a man aged 30-40 years with COVID-19, enrolled during active disease. The genes are TRBV5-6 and TRBJ1-6; 7 nucleotides agree with TRBD1. The CDR3 reads CASSLAKGGGSYNSPLHF. The CDR3 DNA reads TGTGCCAGCAGCTTGGCCAAAGGGGGCGGATCCTATAATTCACCCCTCCACTTT. The full variable domain, rest sourced from reference TRBV5-6 and TRBJ1-6, is DAGVTQSPTHLIKTRGQQVTLRCSPKSGHDTVSWYQQALGQGPQFIFQYYEEEERQRGNFPDRFSGHQFPNYSSELNVNALLLGDSALYLCASSLAKGGGSYNSPLHFGNGTRLTVT.